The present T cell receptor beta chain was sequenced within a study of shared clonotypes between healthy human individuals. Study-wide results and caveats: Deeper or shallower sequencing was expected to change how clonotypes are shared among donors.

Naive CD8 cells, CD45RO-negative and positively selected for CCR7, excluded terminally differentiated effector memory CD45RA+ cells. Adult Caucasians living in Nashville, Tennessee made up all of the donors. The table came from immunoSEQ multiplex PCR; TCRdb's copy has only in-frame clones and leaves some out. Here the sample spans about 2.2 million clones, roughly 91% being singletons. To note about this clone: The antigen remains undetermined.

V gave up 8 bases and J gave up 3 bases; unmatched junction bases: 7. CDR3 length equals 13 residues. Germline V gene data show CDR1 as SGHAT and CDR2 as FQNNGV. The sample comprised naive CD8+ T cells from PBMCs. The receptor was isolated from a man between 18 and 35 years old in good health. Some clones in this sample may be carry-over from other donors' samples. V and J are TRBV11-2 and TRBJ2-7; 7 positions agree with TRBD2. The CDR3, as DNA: TGTGCCAGCCGAGAGGGACTACTCTACGAGCAGTACTTC. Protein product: CASREGLLYEQYF.